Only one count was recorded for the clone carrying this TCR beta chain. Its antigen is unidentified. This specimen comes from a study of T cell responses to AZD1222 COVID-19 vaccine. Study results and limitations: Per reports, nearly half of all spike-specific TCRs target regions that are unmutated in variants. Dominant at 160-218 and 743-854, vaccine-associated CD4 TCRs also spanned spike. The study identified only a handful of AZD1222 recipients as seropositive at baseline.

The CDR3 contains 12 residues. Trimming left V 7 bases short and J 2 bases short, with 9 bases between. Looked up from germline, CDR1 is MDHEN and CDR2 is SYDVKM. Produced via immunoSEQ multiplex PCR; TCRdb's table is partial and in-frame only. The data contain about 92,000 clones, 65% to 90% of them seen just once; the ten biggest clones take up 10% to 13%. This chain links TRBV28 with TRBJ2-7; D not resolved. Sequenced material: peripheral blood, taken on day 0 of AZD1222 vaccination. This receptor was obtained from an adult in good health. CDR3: CASTGSTYEQYF. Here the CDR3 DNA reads TGTGCCAGCACCGGCAGTACCTACGAGCAGTACTTC.